This T cell receptor (beta chain) was captured by sequencing in a study of cytomegalovirus exposure and HLA in healthy donors. Study-wide results and limits: Rare TCR sequences dominated, though some public TCRs recurred in many donors. The authors listed some 160 TCR beta chains as cytomegalovirus-associated.

This CDR3 is built from 17 residues. Per germline, CDR1 LNHDA and CDR2 SQIVND (reference sequence). Trimming shortened V by 3 bases and J by 2 bases, and 17 bases separated the two germline ends. About this clone itself: Its antigen is as yet unknown.

Amplification used 60 Vbeta primers and 13 Jbeta primers. Libraries were prepared by immunoSEQ multiplex PCR; TCRdb keeps only in-frame clonotypes and omits some of them. The sample holds 150,000 to 200,000 clones, 70% to 90% seen once. The chain combines TRBV19 with TRBJ1-5; D unclear. The sequence was collected from a woman aged 18-29 years in good health and CMV-seronegative. Sequencing was carried out using PBMCs. CDR3 bases: TGTGCCAGTAGTATTAATATTGGTTCGCCAGGCAATCAGCCCCAGCATTTT. Protein product: CASSINIGSPGNQPQHF.